A single T cell receptor (beta chain) is shown here with its context. The target antigen is unknown. Quantitative molecular-barcoded 5'-RACE generated the TCR beta libraries. Each CDR3 protein is one row after TCRdb ran MiXCR on the 5' RACE reads. The sample yields 350,000 to 400,000 distinct CDR3 sequences, approximately 22% seen once. The data were taken from a study of CD8 T cells in ankylosing spondylitis. Study-wide findings and caveats: Reportedly, disease-linked clones are significantly enriched in ankylosing spondylitis patients' matched synovial fluid. What appeared characteristic of ankylosing spondylitis blood was a TCR beta motif of seven to nine highly homologous variants.

Germline values: CDR1 SEHNR, CDR2 FQNEAQ (reference sequence). The CDR3 consists of 13 residues. V gave up 5 bases and J gave up 10 bases, with 15 bases separating them. The V gene is TRBV7-9, the J gene TRBJ2-1; D may be TRBD2 (6 bases). The TCR sequence derives from a male donor with ankylosing spondylitis or in good health (not recorded which). The sequenced sample was blood, either unsorted or a sorted T cell fraction (not recorded which). CDR3 sequence: CASSPGLSGEQFF. DNA of the CDR3: TGTGCCAGCAGCCCGGGACTCTCGGGGGAGCAGTTCTTC.